This T cell receptor beta chain was sequenced in a study of blood T cell repertoires in COVID-19. V was clipped by 0 bases and J by 0 bases, with 9 bases between them. The CDR3 spans 16 residues. Germline assignment: CDR1 LGHDT and CDR2 YNNKEL (reference sequence). Libraries were prepared by immunoSEQ multiplex PCR; TCRdb keeps only in-frame clonotypes and omits some of them. The sample lists approximately 130,000 clones, around 89% seen once, with less than 2% in the top ten. Sequenced material: peripheral blood. The TCR was taken from a human donor in a cohort sampled during active COVID-19. The rearrangement links TRBV3-1 (or the pseudogene TRBV3-2) to TRBJ1-3; D is unresolved. The CDR3: CASSQELVLSGNTIYF. The CDR3 DNA reads as TGTGCCAGCAGCCAAGAATTAGTACTCTCTGGAAACACCATATATTTT.